These 5 T cell receptor beta chains originate from one sample sequenced in a study of cytomegalovirus exposure and HLA in healthy donors. The PCR was carried out with 60 Vbeta primers and 13 Jbeta primers. The data were produced by immunoSEQ multiplex PCR, yet TCRdb's version contains in-frame clones alone and is incomplete. Of more than 110,000 clones listed, about three quarters are singletons. The material sequenced was PBMCs. All receptors derive from a human donor in good health.

The V call is TRBV27, the J call TRBJ2-1; the D gene is possibly TRBD1 (6 bases). Germline V CDR1 and CDR2: MNHEY, SMNVEV (reference sequence). Between the trimmed V and J ends, which lost 6 bases and 0 bases, there was a span of 12 bases. The CDR3 runs 15 residues. CDR3 bases: TGTGCCAGCAGCAAGACAGGTAACTCCTACAATGAGCAGTTCTTC. Encoded protein: CASSKTGNSYNEQFF.

The table lists this clone with a few counts. This sequence joins TRBV6-6 and TRBJ2-7; D is uncertain. Per the germline V gene, CDR1 is MNHNY and CDR2 is SVGAGI (reference sequence). The CDR3 is 11 residues long. V dropped 2 bases and J dropped 5 bases, with 4 bases sitting between them. CDR3 DNA sequence: TGTGCCAGCAGTTACGAGGACGAGCAGTACTTC. Its translation is CASSYEDEQYF.

The J gene is TRBJ2-7, the V gene TRBV28; 7 positions agree with TRBD2. The CDR3 is 14 amino acids. The trim removed 7 bases at V and 2 bases at J, leaving 8 bases unmatched. Germline V gene lookup returns CDR1 MDHEN and CDR2 SYDVKM. CDR3 loop: CASTSGGSPYEQYF. The DNA of the CDR3 is TGTGCCAGCACCTCGGGGGGTTCCCCCTACGAGCAGTACTTC.

The chain links TRBV7-9 to TRBJ2-7; maybe TRBD2 (5 bases). Looked up from germline, CDR1 is SEHNR and CDR2 is FQNEAQ (reference sequence). V lost 2 bases to trimming and J lost 5 bases, with 10 bases between them. This CDR3 contains 13 residues. CDR3 coding DNA: TGTGCCAGCAGCTTAAGTTGGGAGAACGAGCAGTACTTC. Translated, it gives CASSLSWENEQYF.

J is TRBJ2-2 and V is TRBV7-9; D is unclear. The length of the CDR3 is 14 residues. The germline V gene has CDR1 SEHNR and CDR2 FQNEAQ (reference sequence). V lost 1 base, J lost 5 bases, and 8 bases lay in between. CDR3 region: CASSLELRTGELFF. DNA of the CDR3: TGTGCCAGCAGCTTAGAGCTGAGAACCGGGGAGCTGTTTTTT.